Below, 14 T cell receptor beta chains from the same sample are listed, as sequenced in a study of identical twins. From the 5' RACE reads, TCRdb called clonotypes with MiXCR, one entry per CDR3 protein. The table shows approximately 260,000 distinct CDR3 sequences, with about 9% occurring only once. The sample was also reused in another study, on yellow fever vaccine responses in identical twins.

Sequenced input: CD8+ T cells sorted from blood. The receptor source for this set is a woman aged 18-29 years in good health.

V gene TRBV9 combines with J gene TRBJ2-1, with TRBD2 matching 12 bases. After removal of 3 bases from V and 3 bases from J, the junction contained 10 bases not matched to a gene. Per the germline V gene, CDR1 is SGDLS and CDR2 is YYNGEE. This CDR3 spans 18 amino acids. CDR3 sequence reads: CASSEGGRTSGNYNEQFF. DNA for the CDR3: TGTGCCAGCAGCGAAGGGGGGAGGACTAGCGGGAACTACAATGAGCAGTTCTTC.

The rearrangement links TRBV20-1 to TRBJ2-7, with 7 bases matching TRBD1. With V trimmed by 5 bases and J by 0 bases, 4 bases remained unmatched. Per germline, CDR1 DFQATT and CDR2 SNEGSKA (reference sequence). This CDR3 comprises 13 residues. DNA for the CDR3: TGCAGTGCTGTCGGGACAGACTCCTACGAGCAGTACTTC. Protein sequence: CSAVGTDSYEQYF.

The V call is TRBV6-1, the J call TRBJ2-2; TRBD1 agrees at 11 bases. With V trimmed by 10 bases and J by 6 bases, 7 bases remained unmatched. CDR3 size: 14 residues. The germline V gene encodes CDR1 MNHNS and CDR2 SASEGT. DNA for the CDR3: TGTGCCACCCAGCCGGGACAGGGGGCCGGGGAGCTGTTTTTT. Translated, it gives CATQPGQGAGELFF.

This clonotype was counted at least ten times. As DNA, the CDR3 is TGTGCCAGCAGTTACAGGGGGCAAGAGACCCAGTACTTC. Protein: CASSYRGQETQYF. The chain has TRBV12-3 or TRBV12-4 and TRBJ2-5, with 8 positions matching TRBD1. V shed 4 bases, J shed 2 bases, and the junction held 0 bases outside the gene matches. CDR3 length equals 13 residues.

This clonotype occurred many times. The V gene is TRBV5-4, the J gene TRBJ1-1, with 10 bases identical to TRBD1. The germline gives CDR1 SGHNT, CDR2 YYREEE (reference sequence). V was pared by 4 bases and J by 7 bases, with 7 bases of the junction left unmatched. The CDR3 totals 14 residues. The CDR3 DNA sequence: TGTGCCAGCAGCACGACAGGGGGCAAGTTTGAAGCTTTCTTT. This sequence encodes CASSTTGGKFEAFF.

This chain joins TRBV11-2 and TRBJ2-7, with 16 bases identical to TRBD2. The V gene's germline CDR1 is SGHAT and CDR2 FQNNGV. This CDR3 comprises 18 residues. Trimming took 1 base from V and 7 from J; bases not matched to a gene: 10. As DNA, the CDR3 is TGTGCCAGCAGCTTAGTGGGACTAGCGGGAGGGCCCTCGGGGGAGCAGTACTTC. Translated, it gives CASSLVGLAGGPSGEQYF.

J is TRBJ2-1 and V is TRBV15; no reliable D call. Germline CDR1 LNHNV, CDR2 YYDKDF (reference sequence). Trimming stripped 3 bases from V and 10 bases from J, with 19 bases between. The CDR3 runs to 15 residues. CDR3 loop: CATSSPGWTVNEQFF. The CDR3 DNA reads TGTGCCACCAGCAGTCCCGGGTGGACGGTCAACGAGCAGTTCTTC. The whole variable domain, remainder taken from reference TRBV15 and TRBJ2-1, is DAMVIQNPRYQVTQFGKPVTLSCSQTLNHNVMYWYQQKSSQAPKLLFHYYDKDFNNEADTPDNFQSRRPNTSFCFLDIRSPGLGDTAMYLCATSSPGWTVNEQFFGPGTRLTVL.

This clonotype was recorded many times. This chain uses TRBV12-3 or TRBV12-4 with TRBJ1-2, with TRBD1 as a possible D gene (6 bases). The CDR3 runs 13 residues. Trimming pared 0 bases from V and 8 bases from J, leaving 10 bases between. This CDR3 reads CASSLATGGGYTF. The CDR3 DNA sequence: TGTGCCAGCAGTTTAGCGACGGGGGGCGGCTACACCTTC.

This sequence joins TRBV7-9 and TRBJ2-7; no reliable D call. Germline V gene lookup returns CDR1 SEHNR and CDR2 FQNEAQ (reference sequence). The CDR3 contains 13 residues. The ends were cut back, 5 bases at V and 4 bases at J, with 12 bases in the middle. The CDR3 reads CASSLSLQYEQYF. The CDR3 region has the DNA TGTGCCAGCAGCCTGAGTCTCCAATACGAGCAGTACTTC.

This clonotype was seen more than once but under ten times. The chain carries TRBV29-1 and TRBJ1-2; 7 positions agree with TRBD1. Germline V lookup: CDR1 SQVTM, CDR2 ANQGSEA. V was clipped by 3 bases and J by 0 bases; unmatched bases: 7. This CDR3 has 15 amino acids. This CDR3 is CSVDPGTVANYGYTF. DNA for the CDR3: TGCAGCGTTGATCCCGGGACAGTAGCTAACTATGGCTACACCTTC.

This clonotype was counted between two and nine times. This chain links TRBV6-1 with TRBJ1-5; 7 positions agree with TRBD1. The V segment lost 6 bases and the J segment 0 bases; nucleotides outside the gene matches: 5. The germline CDR1 and CDR2 sequences are MNHNS and SASEGT. This CDR3 contains 15 residues. DNA for the CDR3: TGTGCCAGCAGCCTACAGGGGTATAGCAATCAGCCCCAGCATTTT. It encodes CASSLQGYSNQPQHF.

This chain links TRBV21-1 with TRBJ2-1; the table's D gene call, TRBD1, was not cross checked with the DNA. TRBV21-1 is a pseudogene locus. CDR3 length: 14 residues. The CDR3 here is CATYLGAPPQEQFF. Written as DNA, the CDR3 is TGTGCCACCTATCTGGGGGCCCCGCCGCAAGAGCAGTTCTTC.

This clonotype was recorded at least ten times. J is TRBJ2-3 and V is TRBV27, with TRBD1 identical over 9 bases. The CDR3 length is 13 residues. Germline V gene lookup returns CDR1 MNHEY and CDR2 SMNVEV (reference sequence). V shed 6 bases and J 9 bases; nucleotides not matched to a gene: 7. The CDR3 is CASRSTGGITQYF. The DNA for the CDR3 is TGTGCCAGCAGATCAACAGGGGGCATAACGCAGTATTTT.

This clonotype was counted ten times or more. The rearrangement uses TRBV25-1 and TRBJ2-2; 9 bases line up with TRBD2. The CDR3 is made up of 14 amino acids. Trimming at V came to 2 bases and at J to 7 bases, leaving 2 bases not matched to a gene. Germline V CDR1 and CDR2: MGHDK, SYGVNS. CDR3 loop: CASSEIAGDGELFF. DNA for the CDR3: TGTGCCAGCAGTGAAATAGCGGGGGACGGGGAGCTGTTTTTT.